Shown below are 13 T cell receptor delta chains from a single sample sequenced in a study of gamma-delta T cells after stem cell transplantation. TCRdb re-called clones from the RT-PCR reads using CATT. The data contain some 2,500 delta-chain clones, 22% of them singletons. Sequencing input: gamma-delta T cells. All receptors come from a human donor. It is not recorded whose cells these are; they may come from a transplant donor.

By sample share, this clone is medium-sized (0.01 to 0.1%). This rearrangement joins TRDV2 to TRDJ1; TRDD3 matches at 9 bases. V lost 3 bases to trimming and J lost 4 bases; unmatched junction nucleotides: 17. CDR1 is GEAIGNYY and CDR2 is EKD in the germline V gene. CDR3 length: 18 residues. The CDR3 loop reads CACDPIPSLGIRGDKLIF. The CDR3 region has the DNA TGTGCCTGTGACCCAATTCCTAGTCTGGGGATACGGGGCGATAAACTCATCTTT.

This clone was seen a few times. V is TRDV2 and J is TRDJ1; 10 nucleotides align to TRDD3. CDR3 size: 17 residues. Germline CDR1 and CDR2: GEAIGNYY and EKD. V gave up 0 bases and J gave up 1 base; unmatched junction bases: 7. Written as DNA, the CDR3 is TGTGCCTGTGACACCGTACTGGGGGATTCCCGCACCGATAAACTCATCTTT. It specifies CACDTVLGDSRTDKLIF.

By share, this clone ranks as medium-sized. The V call is TRDV2, the J call TRDJ1; D is perhaps TRDD3 (5 bases). Germline V gene data show CDR1 as GEAIGNYY and CDR2 as EKD. This CDR3 spans 20 amino acids. V dropped 0 bases and J dropped 3 bases, with 28 bases sitting between them. This CDR3 is CACDTVGGATTPGGADKLIF. DNA for the CDR3: TGTGCCTGTGACACCGTAGGTGGGGCCACCACCCCCGGGGGGGCCGATAAACTCATCTTT.

This clone was observed a handful of times. The protein recorded in TCRdb matches a much larger clone and deviates from this DNA's translation at residue 12, suggesting a read error; the protein here is obtained by translating the DNA. Additional DNA sequences in this sample encode the identical CDR3. The rearrangement joins TRDV2 to TRDJ1; D unresolved. This CDR3 spans 16 amino acids. Per the germline V gene, CDR1 is GEAIGNYY and CDR2 is EKD. CDR3 protein: CACDTLAASDTEKLIF. The CDR3 coding sequence is TGTGCCTGTGACACCCTAGCTGCGTCGGACACCGAAAAACTCATCTTT.

This clone was detected only a few times. The chain recombines TRDV2 with TRDJ1; a possible D gene is TRDD3 (6 bases). This CDR3 contains 17 residues. The V end was cut by 3 bases, the J end by 0 bases, with 19 bases between. Germline loops: CDR1 GEAIGNYY, CDR2 EKD. The CDR3 sequence: CACDPLWGGRNTDKLIF. The DNA for the CDR3 is TGTGCCTGTGACCCCCTTTGGGGGGGAAGAAACACCGATAAACTCATCTTT.

This clone is termed medium-sized. This same CDR3 is encoded by further DNA sequences in the sample. This chain connects TRDV2 to TRDJ1; TRDD3 aligns across 9 bases. Germline CDR1 and CDR2: GEAIGNYY and EKD. The CDR3 extends over 21 amino acids. Trimming removed 0 bases from V and 0 bases from J; junction bases left unmatched: 19. As DNA, the CDR3 is TGTGCCTGTGACACCGTAACTGGGGGACCCAACTCCCTACTGTACACCGATAAACTCATCTTT. Translating gives CACDTVTGGPNSLLYTDKLIF.

This clone has only a few counts. The rearrangement joins TRDV2 to TRDJ1; TRDD3 aligns across 8 bases. The CDR3 length is 21 residues. The junction had 27 bases not matched to a gene; V was cut back by 3 bases and J by 4 bases. In germline, CDR1 is GEAIGNYY, CDR2 EKD. The CDR3 DNA reads TGTGCCTGTGACTCACTAGATTCCCCCTCCACGAGGGATACGGGGGACGATAAACTCATCTTT. Protein: CACDSLDSPSTRDTGDDKLIF.

This clone is medium-sized in the sample. The CDR3 nucleotides are TGTGCCTGTGACACCGCTGGGGTACATCGCTCCTGGGACACCCGACAGATGTTTTTC. This sequence encodes CACDTAGVHRSWDTRQMFF. The chain recombines TRDV2 with TRDJ3, with D tentatively TRDD3 (6 bases). The CDR3 covers 19 residues. Germline CDR1 is GEAIGNYY and CDR2 is EKD. The V gene lost 0 bases and the J gene lost 0 bases, with 14 bases spanning the gap.

By frequency in the sample, this clone is medium-sized (0.01 to 0.1%). V gene TRDV2 combines with J gene TRDJ1; 13 nucleotides line up with TRDD3. Trimming at V came to 0 bases and at J to 0 bases, leaving 12 bases not matched to a gene. Germline V gives CDR1 GEAIGNYY, CDR2 EKD. The CDR3 has 20 residues. The CDR3 sequence is CACDTVGNWGIRHHTDKLIF. The CDR3 nucleotides are TGTGCCTGTGACACCGTAGGAAACTGGGGGATACGCCACCACACCGATAAACTCATCTTT.

This clone appeared a few times. This likely stems from a read error, as it lies one base from a far larger clone. The V and J genes are TRDV2 and TRDJ1; 11 bases align to TRDD3. Per germline, CDR1 GEAIGNYY and CDR2 EKD. The J segment lost 4 bases and the V segment lost 8 bases, leaving 17 bases of the junction unmatched. The CDR3 runs to 17 residues. The CDR3 protein is CAYAALGDKNPVDKLIF. The CDR3 region has the DNA TGTGCCTATGCCGCACTGGGGGATAAGAATCCAGTCGATAAACTCATCTTT.

Details on this clone: This may stem from a read error, because a much larger clone lies one nucleotide away. This chain uses TRDV2 with TRDJ1, with 7 nucleotides matching TRDD3. CDR3 length: 21 amino acids. Germline assignment: CDR1 GEAIGNYY and CDR2 EKD. Germline trimming cut 3 bases from V and 3 bases from J; bases unmatched to any gene: 27. The CDR3 coding sequence is TGTGCCTGTGACCACGTCCACCTAACCCGTTCTGGGGGCCCCCTGGCCGATAAACTCATCTTT. Its protein is CACDHVHLTRSGGPLADKLIF.

This clone is medium-sized in the sample. The rearrangement uses TRDV2 and TRDJ1, with 13 nucleotides matching TRDD3. CDR3 size: 20 residues. CDR1 and CDR2 (germline): GEAIGNYY, EKD. The ends lost 3 bases at V and 3 bases at J; junction bases unmatched: 18. The CDR3 DNA is TGTGCCTGTGACGGGGTTCAAAACCGACTGGGGGATACGCATGCCGATAAACTCATCTTT. It is translated as CACDGVQNRLGDTHADKLIF.

By frequency in the sample, this clone is medium-sized. The V call is TRDV2, the J call TRDJ1; no clear D. Germline CDR1 is GEAIGNYY and CDR2 is EKD. V lost 2 bases, J lost 0 bases, and 9 bases lay in between. The CDR3 runs to 14 residues. In DNA, the CDR3 is TGTGCCTGTGACAGCCTCGCGTACACCGATAAACTCATCTTT. Residues: CACDSLAYTDKLIF.